Sequencing of this T cell receptor (beta chain) was carried out in a study of neurological immune-mediated disorders. Findings and caveats of the study: It was HTLV-1-associated myelopathy that showed the most TCR clonal expansion, while multiple sclerosis showed the least, falling below healthy controls. Private repertoires in all groups were suggested, as expanded clones shared no CDR3 amino acid sequences across subjects.

This clonotype was counted many times. What it binds is not known. The length of the CDR3 is 16 residues. With 5 bases removed from V and 2 bases from J, the gap between germline ends came to 17 bases. The V gene's germline CDR1 is MNHEY and CDR2 SVGEGT. Template-switch 5'RACE cDNA synthesis added a 10-nucleotide unique molecular identifier. One entry per CDR3 protein results from TCRdb running MiXCR on the 5' RACE reads. Of nearly 30,000 distinct CDR3 sequences in the sample, 9.5% to 13% were seen once. Unsorted libraries were prepared from 2 million PBMCs held at -80 C. The chain employs TRBV6-2 or TRBV6-3 and TRBJ2-3; TRBD1 or TRBD2 may be the D gene (6 bases each). Sequenced input: PBMCs. This receptor was taken from a woman in her sixties or seventies in good health. CDR3 sequence reads: CASSLGNGGPTDTQYF. Here the CDR3 DNA reads TGTGCCAGCAGTCTAGGGAACGGGGGCCCCACAGATACGCAGTATTTT.